This entry lists 22 T cell receptor beta chains sequenced from one sample in a study of OX40 agonist ivuxolimab in advanced cancers. The assay was immunoSEQ multiplex PCR, and TCRdb's table has in-frame clones only and misses some. The sample yields 50,000 to 75,000 clones, more than 80% seen once. Sample: CD4+ or CD8+ T cells sorted from blood, taken in a trial of the OX40 agonist ivuxolimab. The receptors shown here come from an adult with an advanced solid tumor such as melanoma, head and neck, liver or kidney cancer.

The genes are TRBV27 and TRBJ2-1; TRBD2 aligns across 8 bases. With V trimmed by 5 bases and J by 4 bases, 10 bases remained unmatched. CDR3 length: 16 amino acids. CDR1 MNHEY and CDR2 SMNVEV come from the germline V gene (reference sequence). CDR3 nucleotides: TGTGCCAGCAGTGTCCTCACTAGCGGACATTACAATGAGCAGTTCTTC. Amino acids: CASSVLTSGHYNEQFF.

V gene TRBV19 combines with J gene TRBJ1-1, with D possibly TRBD1 on 6 matching bases. This CDR3 contains 13 residues. The V and J ends lost 6 bases and 4 bases respectively, with 12 bases between them. Per germline, CDR1 LNHDA and CDR2 SQIVND (reference sequence). The CDR3 loop is CASRQRGSTEAFF. CDR3 coding DNA: TGTGCCAGTAGACAGAGGGGGAGCACTGAAGCTTTCTTT.

The count of this clone is one. The chain uses TRBV6-5 and TRBJ2-3; D may be TRBD2 (6 bases). Looked up from germline, CDR1 is MNHEY and CDR2 is SVGAGI. With 0 bases removed from V and 8 bases from J, the gap between germline ends came to 18 bases. This CDR3 comprises 16 residues. The CDR3: CASSYSRPGAEGTQYF. The CDR3 nucleotides read TGTGCCAGCAGTTACTCGAGACCGGGAGCCGAGGGTACGCAGTATTTT.

The genes are TRBV5-1 and TRBJ2-1; TRBD1 matches at 7 bases. This CDR3 comprises 16 residues. Germline-derived CDR1 and CDR2 are SGHRS and YFSETQ. V shed 2 bases and J 0 bases; nucleotides not matched to a gene: 5. The CDR3 sequence: CASSFGQDFSYNEQFF. CDR3 in DNA: TGCGCCAGCAGCTTTGGACAGGACTTCTCCTACAATGAGCAGTTCTTC.

To note about this clone: At the DNA level, this CDR3 is encoded by other sequences in the same sample as well. The V and J genes are TRBV30 and TRBJ2-7; 10 positions agree with TRBD2. Germline assignment: CDR1 GTSNPN and CDR2 SVGIG (reference sequence). With 4 bases clipped from V and 3 bases from J, the junction kept 0 bases outside the gene matches. This CDR3 contains 12 residues. CDR3 amino acids: CAWTSGSYEQYF. The CDR3, as DNA: TGTGCCTGGACTAGCGGGAGCTACGAGCAGTACTTC.

V is TRBV6-1 and J is TRBJ2-7; D might be TRBD2 (5 bases). Germline CDR1 is MNHNS and CDR2 is SASEGT. The CDR3 contains 14 residues. Trimming took 4 bases from V and 4 from J, leaving 14 bases between them. The CDR3 nucleotides are TGTGCCAGCAGTGTTTTCGACTACCTATACGAGCAGTACTTC. Protein sequence: CASSVFDYLYEQYF.

The chain recombines TRBV4-2 with TRBJ1-1; the D gene is possibly TRBD1 (6 bases). The germline V gene encodes CDR1 LGHNA and CDR2 YNFKEQ. This CDR3 has 15 residues. Deletions cut 2 bases from V and 1 base from J, with 11 bases between. CDR3 nucleotide sequence: TGTGCCAGCAGCCAACAGGGGCTTCAGAACACTGAAGCTTTCTTT. It specifies CASSQQGLQNTEAFF.

The rearrangement joins TRBV5-1 to TRBJ2-5; D gene ambiguous. This CDR3 has 13 residues. V shed 1 base and J shed 5 bases, with 9 bases lying between them. Germline V gene lookup returns CDR1 SGHRS and CDR2 YFSETQ. CDR3 sequence (DNA): TGCGCCAGCAGCTTGTCGAGCTGGGAGACCCAGTACTTC. Amino acids: CASSLSSWETQYF.

On this clone: The same CDR3 arises from other DNA sequences in this sample as well. This sequence joins TRBV13 and TRBJ2-7; D gene uncertain. Trimming removed 0 bases at V and 4 bases at J, with 4 bases between. Germline V gene sequence: CDR1 PRHDT, CDR2 FYEKMQ (reference sequence). The CDR3 is made up of 12 amino acids. This chain's CDR3 is CASSLGVYEQYF. CDR3 sequence (DNA): TGTGCCAGCAGCTTAGGGGTATACGAGCAGTACTTC.

The chain recombines TRBV7-2 with TRBJ2-7; D could derive from TRBD1 or TRBD2 (5 bases each). The length of the CDR3 is 15 residues. Germline V gene sequence: CDR1 SGHTA, CDR2 FQGNSA. V dropped 2 bases and J dropped 0 bases, with 11 bases sitting between them. CDR3 loop: CASSLWDRISYEQYF. The CDR3 region has the DNA TGTGCCAGCAGCTTATGGGACCGCATCTCCTACGAGCAGTACTTC.

J is TRBJ2-1 and V is TRBV27, with 9 bases fitting TRBD1. With V trimmed by 5 bases and J by 6 bases, 5 bases remained unmatched. This CDR3 region has 14 residues. Per germline, CDR1 MNHEY and CDR2 SMNVEV (reference sequence). DNA of the CDR3: TGTGCCAGCAGTACCGGGACAGGGACCAATGAGCAGTTCTTC. It yields the protein CASSTGTGTNEQFF.

V and J are TRBV10-3 and TRBJ2-5, with a tentative D call TRBD2 (5 bases). Trimming took 6 bases from V and 2 from J, leaving 13 bases between them. Germline CDR1 and CDR2: ENHRY and SYGVKD. This CDR3 is 14 amino acids long. CDR3 coding DNA: TGTGCCATCAGGGGAGTCGGGCAGCAAGAGACCCAGTACTTC. Translating gives CAIRGVGQQETQYF.

V usage is TRBV13 and J usage is TRBJ2-5, with D unresolved. Germline values: CDR1 PRHDT, CDR2 FYEKMQ (reference sequence). The length of the CDR3 is 13 residues. The V end lost 0 bases, the J end lost 5 bases, and 7 bases lay between the germline ends. In DNA, the CDR3 is TGTGCCAGCAGCTTAGGGCGCCGTGAGACCCAGTACTTC. Translating it yields CASSLGRRETQYF. The full variable domain, its missing parts supplied by reference TRBV13 and TRBJ2-5, is AAGVIQSPRHLIKEKRETATLKCYPIPRHDTVYWYQQGPGQDPQFLISFYEKMQSDKGSIPDRFSAQQFSDYHSELNMSSLELGDSALYFCASSLGRRETQYFGPGTRLLVL.

This chain joins TRBV2 and TRBJ2-3; the match to TRBD2 covers 8 bases. The germline CDR1 and CDR2 sequences are SNHLY and FYNNEI. The V segment lost 5 bases and the J segment 7 bases; nucleotides outside the gene matches: 11. The CDR3 has 15 amino acids. The CDR3 reads CASSFTSGSGNTQYF. The DNA for the CDR3 is TGTGCCAGCAGTTTTACTAGCGGTAGCGGGAATACGCAGTATTTT. Together with reference TRBV2 and TRBJ2-3, the CDR3 gives the full variable domain: EPEVTQTPSHQVTQMGQEVILRCVPISNHLYFYWYRQILGQKVEFLVSFYNNEISEKSEIFDDQFSVERPDGSNFTLKIRSTKLEDSAMYFCASSFTSGSGNTQYFGPGTRLTVL.

This clone was seen once. This chain links TRBV28 with TRBJ2-1; TRBD2 aligns across 10 bases. Germline trimming cut 7 bases from V and 7 bases from J; bases unmatched to any gene: 7. This CDR3 region has 14 residues. CDR1 is MDHEN, CDR2 SYDVKM, per germline. CDR3 in amino acids: CASIFSGRGNEQFF. CDR3 DNA sequence: TGTGCCAGCATCTTCAGCGGGAGGGGGAATGAGCAGTTCTTC.

As to this clone: The same CDR3 can be traced to other DNA sequences in this sample. The J gene is TRBJ2-7, the V gene TRBV27; no clear D. CDR1 is MNHEY, CDR2 SMNVEV, per germline (reference sequence). Trimming cost V 3 bases and J 4 bases, with 10 bases left between them. This CDR3 comprises 13 residues. The CDR3 DNA reads TGTGCCAGCAGTTTTGGGCAGAGTTACGAGCAGTACTTC. Amino acids: CASSFGQSYEQYF.

This clone was counted between two and nine times. The DNA for the CDR3 is TGCAGCGTTGAAGATCAGTGGTTGGCACAGAGCACAGATACGCAGTATTTT. Translating it yields CSVEDQWLAQSTDTQYF. V is TRBV29-1 and J is TRBJ2-3, with D hard to call. CDR1 and CDR2 (germline): SQVTM, ANQGSEA. This CDR3 is built from 17 residues. V dropped 0 bases and J dropped 0 bases, with 16 bases sitting between them.

This clone came up once. V gene TRBV6-1 combines with J gene TRBJ1-2, with 7 positions matching TRBD1. V was pared by 7 bases and J by 8 bases, with 7 bases of the junction left unmatched. Germline V gene data show CDR1 as MNHNS and CDR2 as SASEGT. The CDR3 has 12 residues. CDR3 sequence: CASTGQDRGYTF. The CDR3 DNA is TGTGCCAGCACCGGACAGGATAGGGGCTACACCTTC.

V usage is TRBV5-4 and J usage is TRBJ2-7; 7 bases match TRBD2. This CDR3 has 14 residues. With 0 bases clipped from V and 0 bases from J, the junction kept 0 bases outside the gene matches. The germline V gene encodes CDR1 SGHNT and CDR2 YYREEE (reference sequence). In DNA, the CDR3 is TGTGCCAGCAGCTTGGGACTAGCCTCCTACGAGCAGTACTTC. Its translation is CASSLGLASYEQYF. The full variable domain, in which reference TRBV5-4 and TRBJ2-7 provide the parts outside the CDR3, is ETGVTQSPTHLIKTRGQQVTLRCSSQSGHNTVSWYQQALGQGPQFIFQYYREEENGRGNFPPRFSGLQFPNYSSELNVNALELDDSALYLCASSLGLASYEQYFGPGTRLTVT.

This clone was seen a single time. The chain employs TRBV6-4 and TRBJ1-1; tentative D call: TRBD1 (5 bases). The germline CDR1 and CDR2 sequences are MRHNA and SNTAGT. This CDR3 spans 13 amino acids. Between the trimmed V and J ends, which lost 6 bases and 6 bases, there was a span of 14 bases. For the CDR3, the DNA is TGTGCCAGCAGGAACCTAGGGGAGCCTGAAGCTTTCTTT. This gives the protein CASRNLGEPEAFF.

The CDR3 is CASSQTTGNTEAFF. For the CDR3, the DNA is TGCGCCAGCAGCCAGACCACAGGGAACACTGAAGCTTTCTTT. The chain recombines TRBV4-1 with TRBJ1-1; D is possibly TRBD1 (5 bases). V lost 3 bases and J lost 1, with 9 bases in between. This CDR3 region has 14 residues. From germline, CDR1 is MGHRA and CDR2 YSYEKL.

This clone occurred once. J is TRBJ2-7 and V is TRBV27; the D gene is possibly TRBD2 (6 bases). Trimming stripped 6 bases from V and 1 base from J, with 13 bases between. The CDR3 consists of 14 residues. Germline CDR1 reads MNHEY; CDR2 reads SMNVEV (reference sequence). DNA of the CDR3: TGTGCCAGCAGCTGGGACTTAAAATCCTACGAGCAGTACTTC. The encoded protein is CASSWDLKSYEQYF.